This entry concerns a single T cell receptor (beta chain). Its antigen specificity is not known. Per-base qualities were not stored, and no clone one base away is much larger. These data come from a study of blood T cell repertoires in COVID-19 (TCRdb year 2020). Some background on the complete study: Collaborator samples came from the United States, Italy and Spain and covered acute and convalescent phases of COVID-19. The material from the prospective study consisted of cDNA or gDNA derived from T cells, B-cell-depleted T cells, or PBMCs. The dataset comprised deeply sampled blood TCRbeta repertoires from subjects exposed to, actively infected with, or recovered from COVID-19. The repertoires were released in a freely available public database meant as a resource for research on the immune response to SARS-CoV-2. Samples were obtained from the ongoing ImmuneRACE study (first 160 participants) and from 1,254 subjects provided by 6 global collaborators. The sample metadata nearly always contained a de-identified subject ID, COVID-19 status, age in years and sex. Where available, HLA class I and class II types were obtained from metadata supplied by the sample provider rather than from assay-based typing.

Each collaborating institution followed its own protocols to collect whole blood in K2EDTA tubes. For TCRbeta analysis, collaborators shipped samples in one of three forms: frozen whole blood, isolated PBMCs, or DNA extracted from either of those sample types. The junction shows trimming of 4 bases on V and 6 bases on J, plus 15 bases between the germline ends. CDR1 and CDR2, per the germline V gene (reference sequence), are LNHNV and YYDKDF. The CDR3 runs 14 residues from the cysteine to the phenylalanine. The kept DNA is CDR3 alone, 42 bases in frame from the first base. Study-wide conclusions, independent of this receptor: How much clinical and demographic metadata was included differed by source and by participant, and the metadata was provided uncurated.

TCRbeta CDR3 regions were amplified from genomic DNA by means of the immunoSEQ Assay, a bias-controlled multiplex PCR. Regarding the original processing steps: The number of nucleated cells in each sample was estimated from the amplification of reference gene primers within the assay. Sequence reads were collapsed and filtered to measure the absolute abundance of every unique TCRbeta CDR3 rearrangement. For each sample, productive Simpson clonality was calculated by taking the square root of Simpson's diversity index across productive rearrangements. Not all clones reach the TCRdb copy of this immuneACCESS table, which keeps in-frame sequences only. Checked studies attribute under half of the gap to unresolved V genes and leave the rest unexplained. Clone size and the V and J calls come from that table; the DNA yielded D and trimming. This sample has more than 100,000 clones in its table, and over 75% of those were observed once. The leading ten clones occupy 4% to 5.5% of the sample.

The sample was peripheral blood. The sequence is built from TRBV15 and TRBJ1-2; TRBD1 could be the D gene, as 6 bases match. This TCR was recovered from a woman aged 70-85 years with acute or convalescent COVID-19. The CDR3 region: CATSIRGTIHGYTF. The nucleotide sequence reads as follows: TGTGCCACCAGCATAAGGGGGACAATTCATGGCTACACCTTC.